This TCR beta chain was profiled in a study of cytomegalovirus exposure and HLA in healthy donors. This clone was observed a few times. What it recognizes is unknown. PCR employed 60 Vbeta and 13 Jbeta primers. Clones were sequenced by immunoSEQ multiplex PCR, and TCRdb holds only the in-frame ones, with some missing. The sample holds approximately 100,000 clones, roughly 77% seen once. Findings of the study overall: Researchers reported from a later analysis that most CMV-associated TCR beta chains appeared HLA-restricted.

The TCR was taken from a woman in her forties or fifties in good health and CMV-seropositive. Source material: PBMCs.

In DNA, the CDR3 is TGTGCCAGCAGCGAGACCCCAGGGGGGTCCAAAAACATTCAGTACTTC. Translated: CASSETPGGSKNIQYF. The J gene is TRBJ2-4, the V gene TRBV5-6, with D possibly matching TRBD1 (7 bases). V lost 4 bases and J lost 2, with 16 bases in between. CDR1 is SGHDT, CDR2 YYEEEE, per germline. The CDR3 consists of 16 residues.